The 19 T cell receptor beta chains below come from one sample, sequenced in a study of shared clonotypes between healthy human individuals. CD45RO-negative cells were positively selected for CCR7, leaving out terminally differentiated effector memory CD45RA+ cells. Data came from immunoSEQ multiplex PCR; TCRdb stores just in-frame clones and leaves some out. Of 2 million or so clones in the sample, approximately 94% were seen once. What was sequenced was naive CD8+ T cells sorted from blood. The receptors derive from a man in his late teens or twenties in good health.

The chain employs TRBV5-4 and TRBJ2-1, with a weak D call TRBD2 (6 bases). Trimming shortened V by 5 bases and J by 4 bases, and 16 bases separated the two germline ends. Germline values: CDR1 SGHNT, CDR2 YYREEE (reference sequence). There are 15 residues in the CDR3. CDR3 nucleotides: TGTGCCAGCAGATCCGGGACTGGGGCTTACAATGAGCAGTTCTTC. It encodes CASRSGTGAYNEQFF.

CDR3 DNA: TGTGCCAGCAGCCGACAGATCTACGAGCAGTACTTC. Translated, it gives CASSRQIYEQYF. The V and J genes are TRBV7-9 and TRBJ2-7, with D tentatively TRBD1 (5 bases). This CDR3 has 12 amino acids. The germline V and J ends were trimmed by 5 bases and 3 bases, with 8 bases remaining between them. From germline, CDR1 is SEHNR and CDR2 FQNEAQ (reference sequence).

This chain links TRBV5-6 with TRBJ2-7; the D is unclear. Trimming removed 0 bases from V and 6 bases from J, with 13 bases in between. The CDR3 totals 14 residues. Germline lookup yields CDR1 SGHDT and CDR2 YYEEEE. The CDR3 reads CASSLGQVNPEQYF. DNA for the CDR3: TGTGCCAGCAGCTTGGGGCAGGTGAACCCCGAGCAGTACTTC.

The V gene is TRBV6-5, the J gene TRBJ2-5; D gene uncertain. Germline CDR1 and CDR2: MNHEY and SVGAGI. V was shortened by 6 bases and J by 2 bases, with 13 bases between the two germline ends. This CDR3 is 14 amino acids long. CDR3 DNA: TGTGCCAGCAGCCCGGCGGCAGTACAAGAGACCCAGTACTTC. Residues: CASSPAAVQETQYF.

The chain recombines TRBV10-3 with TRBJ2-7; 9 bases are a match to TRBD2. This CDR3 has 11 residues. CDR1 ENHRY and CDR2 SYGVKD come from the germline V gene. CDR3 DNA sequence: TGTGCTAGCGGGAGCTCCTACGAGCAGTACTTC. It translates to CASGSSYEQYF.

The chain combines TRBV9 with TRBJ2-2; D is unclear. This CDR3 has 17 amino acids. Germline loops: CDR1 SGDLS, CDR2 YYNGEE. The germline V and J ends were trimmed by 0 bases and 3 bases, with 15 bases remaining between them. The CDR3 is CASSVAVVGSDTGELFF. CDR3 nucleotides: TGTGCCAGCAGCGTAGCAGTGGTAGGAAGCGACACCGGGGAGCTGTTTTTT. The full variable domain, completed using reference TRBV9 and TRBJ2-2, is DSGVTQTPKHLITATGQRVTLRCSPRSGDLSVYWYQQSLDQGLQFLIQYYNGEERAKGNILERFSAQQFPDLHSELNLSSLELGDSALYFCASSVAVVGSDTGELFFGEGSRLTVL.

The V call is TRBV6-6, the J call TRBJ1-4; D not resolved. The CDR3 has 12 residues. Trimming left V 6 bases short and J 6 bases short, with 8 bases between. Germline V CDR1 and CDR2: MNHNY, SVGAGI (reference sequence). The CDR3 region is CASSLEDEKLFF. In DNA form, the CDR3 reads TGTGCCAGCAGCTTAGAGGATGAAAAACTGTTTTTT.

With respect to this clone: The sample carries other DNA sequences with the same CDR3. CDR3 DNA sequence: TGTGCCAGCAGCTTAGAATTTTACGAGCAGTACTTC. As protein: CASSLEFYEQYF. The chain has TRBV7-9 and TRBJ2-7; D call uncertain. This CDR3 spans 12 amino acids. V was clipped by 1 base and J by 4 bases, with 5 bases between them. Germline values: CDR1 SEHNR, CDR2 FQNEAQ (reference sequence).

The rearrangement uses TRBV4-3 and TRBJ2-2; 9 nucleotides align to TRBD2. The germline V gene encodes CDR1 LGHNA and CDR2 YSLEER. This CDR3 is 19 amino acids long. The ends lost 0 bases at V and 2 bases at J; junction bases unmatched: 10. As DNA, the CDR3 is TGCGCCAGCAGCCAAGAGGGAACTAGCGGGCTGGGAAACACCGGGGAGCTGTTTTTT. This codes for CASSQEGTSGLGNTGELFF.

The rearrangement joins TRBV2 to TRBJ1-2, with D uncertain. The V gene's germline CDR1 is SNHLY and CDR2 FYNNEI. V was cut by 2 bases and J by 3 bases, with 7 bases left in between. This CDR3 has 13 amino acids. CDR3 residues: CASSEMQDYGYTF. The CDR3 DNA follows: TGTGCCAGCAGTGAAATGCAGGACTATGGCTACACCTTC.

The rearrangement uses TRBV28 and TRBJ1-4; a possible D gene is TRBD1 (6 bases). V lost 2 bases to trimming and J lost 0 bases, with 19 bases between them. Germline lookup yields CDR1 MDHEN and CDR2 SYDVKM. This CDR3 spans 19 amino acids. CDR3 coding DNA: TGTGCCAGCAGTTTAAACCGGGACACCTCAACTGCAACTAATGAAAAACTGTTTTTT. Its protein product is CASSLNRDTSTATNEKLFF.

The sample holds one count of this clone. The rearrangement links TRBV9 to TRBJ2-1; 9 bases fit TRBD2. CDR1 and CDR2 from the germline V gene are SGDLS and YYNGEE. The CDR3 totals 15 residues. After removal of 3 bases from V and 4 bases from J, the junction contained 5 bases not matched to a gene. Here the CDR3 reads CASSGRLADYNEQFF. In nucleotides, the CDR3 is TGTGCCAGCAGCGGCCGACTAGCGGATTACAATGAGCAGTTCTTC.

The chain has TRBV19 and TRBJ2-7, with D hard to call. Germline lookup yields CDR1 LNHDA and CDR2 SQIVND (reference sequence). The CDR3 consists of 13 residues. V lost 5 bases to trimming and J lost 3 bases, with 11 bases between them. Here the CDR3 DNA reads TGTGCCAGTAGTGCCTCGTGGGGCTACGAGCAGTACTTC. Amino acids: CASSASWGYEQYF.

The rearrangement uses TRBV7-9 and TRBJ2-3, with 9 bases matching TRBD2. The V segment lost 0 bases and the J segment 3 bases; nucleotides outside the gene matches: 7. The CDR3 extends over 17 amino acids. Germline V lookup: CDR1 SEHNR, CDR2 FQNEAQ (reference sequence). The CDR3 protein is CASSLARGTSKTDTQYF. The CDR3 DNA is TGTGCCAGCAGCTTAGCTCGAGGGACTAGCAAGACAGATACGCAGTATTTT.

This clone was counted once. The chain is built from TRBV28 and TRBJ2-1, with D perhaps TRBD2 (7 bases). CDR1 is MDHEN, CDR2 SYDVKM, per germline. This CDR3 has 14 residues. Trimming took 5 bases from V and 12 from J, leaving 20 bases between them. For the CDR3, the DNA is TGTGCCAGCAGTCCGCCCCAAAGGGGGGGAGGGCAGTTCTTC. The encoded protein is CASSPPQRGGGQFF.

The V and J genes are TRBV21-1 and TRBJ1-6. TRBV21-1 is reported as a pseudogene. The CDR3 sequence is 17 residues long. In nucleotides, the CDR3 is TGTGCCAGCGACCCTCGGGACGCGAGCTCCTATAATTCACCCCTCCACTTT. As protein: CASDPRDASSYNSPLHF.

This rearrangement joins TRBV5-1 to TRBJ2-7; D is possibly TRBD1 (5 bases). The V and J ends lost 0 bases and 5 bases respectively, with 15 bases between them. The CDR3 is made up of 15 amino acids. Germline lookup yields CDR1 SGHRS and CDR2 YFSETQ. CDR3 sequence reads: CASSLDPGYTNEQYF. CDR3 bases: TGCGCCAGCAGCTTGGACCCAGGGTATACTAACGAGCAGTACTTC.

V is TRBV9 and J is TRBJ2-2, with TRBD1 matching over 11 bases. After removal of 4 bases from V and 7 bases from J, the junction contained 6 bases not matched to a gene. Germline V gene lookup returns CDR1 SGDLS and CDR2 YYNGEE. There are 15 residues in the CDR3. The CDR3 DNA is TGTGCCAGCAGCTACCGGGACAGGGGGAACGGGGAGCTGTTTTTT. Translated, it gives CASSYRDRGNGELFF.

This clone was detected only once. The chain joins TRBV9 to TRBJ1-4; perhaps TRBD1 as D (6 bases). CDR1 SGDLS and CDR2 YYNGEE come from the germline V gene. CDR3 length: 15 residues. Trimming stripped 3 bases from V and 4 bases from J, with 13 bases between. The chain's CDR3 is CASSETGLDNEKLFF. CDR3 DNA sequence: TGTGCCAGCAGCGAGACAGGACTAGATAATGAAAAACTGTTTTTT.